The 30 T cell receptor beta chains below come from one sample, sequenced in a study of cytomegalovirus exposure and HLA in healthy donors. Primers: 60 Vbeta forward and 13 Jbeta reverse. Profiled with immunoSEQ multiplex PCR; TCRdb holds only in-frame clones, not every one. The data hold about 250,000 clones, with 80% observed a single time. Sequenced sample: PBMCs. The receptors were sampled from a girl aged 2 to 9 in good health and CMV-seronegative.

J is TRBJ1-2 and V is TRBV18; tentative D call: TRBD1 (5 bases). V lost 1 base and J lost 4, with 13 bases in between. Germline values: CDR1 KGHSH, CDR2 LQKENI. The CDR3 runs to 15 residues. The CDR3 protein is CASSPQGILAYGYTF. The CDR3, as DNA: TGTGCCAGCTCACCACAGGGGATCCTTGCCTATGGCTACACCTTC.

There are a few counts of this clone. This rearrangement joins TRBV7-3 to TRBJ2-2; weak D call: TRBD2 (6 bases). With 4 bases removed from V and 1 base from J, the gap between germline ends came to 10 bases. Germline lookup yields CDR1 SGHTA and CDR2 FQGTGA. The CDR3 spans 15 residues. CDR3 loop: CASSSVSGNTGELFF. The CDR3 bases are TGTGCCAGCAGCTCCGTTAGCGGGAACACCGGGGAGCTGTTTTTT.

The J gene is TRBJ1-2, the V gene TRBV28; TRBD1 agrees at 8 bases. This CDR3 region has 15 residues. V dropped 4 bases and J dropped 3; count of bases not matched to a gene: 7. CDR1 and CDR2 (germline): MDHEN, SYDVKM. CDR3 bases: TGTGCCAGCAGTTCCTTCACAGGGGGACACTATGGCTACACCTTC. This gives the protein CASSSFTGGHYGYTF.

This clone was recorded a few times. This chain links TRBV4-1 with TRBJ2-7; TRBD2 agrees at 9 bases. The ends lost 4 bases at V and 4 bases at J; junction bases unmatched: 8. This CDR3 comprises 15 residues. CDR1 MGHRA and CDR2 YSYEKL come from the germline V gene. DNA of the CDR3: TGCGCCAGCAGCCCGGGCGGGGGGGCCCATTACGAGCAGTACTTC. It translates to CASSPGGGAHYEQYF.

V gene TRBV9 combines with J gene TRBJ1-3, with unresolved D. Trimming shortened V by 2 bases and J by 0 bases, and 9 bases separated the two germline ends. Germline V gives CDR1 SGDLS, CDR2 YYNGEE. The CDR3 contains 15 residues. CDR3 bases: TGTGCCAGCAGCGTGAATGCCGGCTCTGGAAACACCATATATTTT. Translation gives CASSVNAGSGNTIYF. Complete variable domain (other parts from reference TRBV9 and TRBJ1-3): DSGVTQTPKHLITATGQRVTLRCSPRSGDLSVYWYQQSLDQGLQFLIQYYNGEERAKGNILERFSAQQFPDLHSELNLSSLELGDSALYFCASSVNAGSGNTIYFGEGSWLTVV.

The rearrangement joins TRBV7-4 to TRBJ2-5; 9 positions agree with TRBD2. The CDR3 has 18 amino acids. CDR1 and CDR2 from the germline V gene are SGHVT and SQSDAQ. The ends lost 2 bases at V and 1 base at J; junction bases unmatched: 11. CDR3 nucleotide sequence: TGTGCCAGCAGCTTACCCCAACTGGCGGGGGGGTTCCAAGAGACCCAGTACTTC. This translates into CASSLPQLAGGFQETQYF. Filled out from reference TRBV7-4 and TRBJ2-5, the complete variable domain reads GAGVSQSPRYKVAKRGRDVALRCDSISGHVTLYWYRQTLGQGSEVLTYSQSDAQRDKSGRPSGRFSAERPERSVSTLKIQRTEQGDSAVYLCASSLPQLAGGFQETQYFGPGTRLLVL.

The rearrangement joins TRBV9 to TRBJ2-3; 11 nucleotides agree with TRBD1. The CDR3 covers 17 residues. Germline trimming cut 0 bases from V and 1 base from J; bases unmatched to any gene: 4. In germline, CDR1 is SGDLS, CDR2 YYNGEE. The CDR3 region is CASSVEGTGGGTDTQYF. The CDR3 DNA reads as TGTGCCAGCAGCGTAGAAGGGACAGGGGGGGGCACAGATACGCAGTATTTT.

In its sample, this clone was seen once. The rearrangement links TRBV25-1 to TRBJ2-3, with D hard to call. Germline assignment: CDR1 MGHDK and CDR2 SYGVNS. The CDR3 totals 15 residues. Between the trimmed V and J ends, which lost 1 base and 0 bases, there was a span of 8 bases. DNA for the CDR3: TGTGCCAGCAGTGAATTCACTTCTAGCACAGATACGCAGTATTTT. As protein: CASSEFTSSTDTQYF.

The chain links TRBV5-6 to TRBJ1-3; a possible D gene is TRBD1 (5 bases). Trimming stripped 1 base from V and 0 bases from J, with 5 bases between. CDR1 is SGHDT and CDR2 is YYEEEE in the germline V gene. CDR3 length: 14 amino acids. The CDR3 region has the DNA TGTGCCAGCAGCTTGACAGGCTCTGGAAACACCATATATTTT. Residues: CASSLTGSGNTIYF.

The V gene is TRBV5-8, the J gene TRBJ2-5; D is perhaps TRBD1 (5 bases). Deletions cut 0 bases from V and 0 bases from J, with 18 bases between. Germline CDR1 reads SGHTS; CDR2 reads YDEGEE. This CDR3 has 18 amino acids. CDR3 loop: CASSLGIQVTGHQETQYF. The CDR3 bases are TGTGCCAGCAGCTTGGGGATACAGGTTACGGGCCACCAAGAGACCCAGTACTTC.

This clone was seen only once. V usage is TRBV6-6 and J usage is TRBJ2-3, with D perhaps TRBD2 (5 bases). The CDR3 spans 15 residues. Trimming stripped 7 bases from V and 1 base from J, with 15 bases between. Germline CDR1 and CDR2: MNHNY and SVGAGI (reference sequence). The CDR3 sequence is CASTPGYRGTDTQYF. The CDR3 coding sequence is TGTGCCAGCACACCGGGGTATCGGGGCACAGATACGCAGTATTTT.

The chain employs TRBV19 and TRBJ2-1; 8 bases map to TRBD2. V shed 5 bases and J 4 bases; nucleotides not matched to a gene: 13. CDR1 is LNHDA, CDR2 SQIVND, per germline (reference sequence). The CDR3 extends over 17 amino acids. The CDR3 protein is CASSPAGRGGLYNEQFF. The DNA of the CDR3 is TGTGCCAGTAGTCCTGCCGGGAGGGGGGGCCTTTACAATGAGCAGTTCTTC. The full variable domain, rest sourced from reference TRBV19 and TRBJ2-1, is DGGITQSPKYLFRKEGQNVTLSCEQNLNHDAMYWYRQDPGQGLRLIYYSQIVNDFQKGDIAEGYSVSREKKESFPLTVTSAQKNPTAFYLCASSPAGRGGLYNEQFFGPGTRLTVL.

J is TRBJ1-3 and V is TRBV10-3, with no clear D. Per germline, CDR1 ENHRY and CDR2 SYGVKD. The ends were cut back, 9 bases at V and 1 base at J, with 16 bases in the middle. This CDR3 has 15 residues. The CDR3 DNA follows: TGTGCCATAACCGGTTCCTCGCCTTCTGGAAACACCATATATTTT. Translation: CAITGSSPSGNTIYF.

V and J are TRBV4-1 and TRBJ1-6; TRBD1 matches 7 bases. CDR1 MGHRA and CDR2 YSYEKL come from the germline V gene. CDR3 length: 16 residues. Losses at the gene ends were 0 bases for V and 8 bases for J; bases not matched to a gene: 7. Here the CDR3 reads CASSQDGSGTDSPLHF. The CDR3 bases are TGCGCCAGCAGCCAAGATGGATCCGGGACAGATTCACCCCTCCACTTT.

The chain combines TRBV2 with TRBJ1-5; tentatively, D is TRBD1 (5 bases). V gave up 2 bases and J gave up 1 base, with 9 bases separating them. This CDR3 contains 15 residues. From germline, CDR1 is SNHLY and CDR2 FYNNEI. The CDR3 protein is CASSERGTSNQPQHF. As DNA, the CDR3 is TGTGCCAGCAGTGAACGGGGGACGAGCAATCAGCCCCAGCATTTT.

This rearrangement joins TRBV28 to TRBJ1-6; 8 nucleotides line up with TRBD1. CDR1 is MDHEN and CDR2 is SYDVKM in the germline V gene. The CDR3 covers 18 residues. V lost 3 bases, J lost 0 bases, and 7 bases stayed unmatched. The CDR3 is CASSFVTGGSSYNSPLHF. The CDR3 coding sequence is TGTGCCAGCAGTTTTGTCACAGGGGGTAGCTCCTATAATTCACCCCTCCACTTT. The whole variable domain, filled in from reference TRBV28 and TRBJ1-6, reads DVKVTQSSRYLVKRTGEKVFLECVQDMDHENMFWYRQDPGLGLRLIYFSYDVKMKEKGDIPEGYSVSREKKERFSLILESASTNQTSMYLCASSFVTGGSSYNSPLHFGNGTRLTVT.

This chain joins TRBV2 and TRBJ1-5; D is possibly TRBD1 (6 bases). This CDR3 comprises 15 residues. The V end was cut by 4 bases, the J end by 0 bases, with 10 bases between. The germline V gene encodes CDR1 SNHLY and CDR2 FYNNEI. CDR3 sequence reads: CASSADSHSNQPQHF. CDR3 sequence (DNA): TGTGCCAGCAGTGCGGACAGCCATAGCAATCAGCCCCAGCATTTT.

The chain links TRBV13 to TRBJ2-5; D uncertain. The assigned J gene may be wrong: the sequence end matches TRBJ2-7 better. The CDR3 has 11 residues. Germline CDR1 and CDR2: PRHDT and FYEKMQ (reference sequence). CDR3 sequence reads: CASSYNYEQYF. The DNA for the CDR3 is TGTGCCAGCAGCTACAACTACGAGCAGTACTTC.

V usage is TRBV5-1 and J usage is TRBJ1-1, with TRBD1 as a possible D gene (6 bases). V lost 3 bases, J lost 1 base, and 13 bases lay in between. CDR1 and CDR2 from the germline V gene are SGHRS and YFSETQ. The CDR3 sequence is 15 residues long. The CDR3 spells CASSSRQAKNTEAFF. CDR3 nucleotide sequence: TGCGCCAGCAGCTCCCGACAGGCGAAGAACACTGAAGCTTTCTTT.

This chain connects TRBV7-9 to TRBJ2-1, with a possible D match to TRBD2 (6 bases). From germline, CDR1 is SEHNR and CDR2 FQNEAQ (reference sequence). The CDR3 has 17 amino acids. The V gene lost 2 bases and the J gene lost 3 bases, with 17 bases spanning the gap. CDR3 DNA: TGTGCCAGCAGCTTATGGCCCTTAGCGGTCTTCTACAATGAGCAGTTCTTC. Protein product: CASSLWPLAVFYNEQFF.

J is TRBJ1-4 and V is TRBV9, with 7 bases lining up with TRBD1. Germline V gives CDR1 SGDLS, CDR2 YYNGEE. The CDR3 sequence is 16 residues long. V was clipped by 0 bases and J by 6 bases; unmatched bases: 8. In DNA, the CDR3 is TGTGCCAGCAGCGTAGGAGGGACAGACCCCCATGAAAAACTGTTTTTT. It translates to CASSVGGTDPHEKLFF.

Written as DNA, the CDR3 is TGTGCCAGCAGCTTAGCGGCAGGGGGAGAGTTCACCCTCCACTTT. Amino acid sequence: CASSLAAGGEFTLHF. The gene calls are TRBV7-2 and TRBJ1-6; 7 bases are a match to TRBD1. CDR1 SGHTA and CDR2 FQGNSA come from the germline V gene. V shed 0 bases and J 14 bases; nucleotides not matched to a gene: 10. CDR3 size: 15 residues.

The CDR3 reads CASSLGTGGNYGYTF. CDR3 nucleotide sequence: TGTGCCAGCAGCTTGGGGACAGGGGGCAACTATGGCTACACCTTC. The chain has TRBV5-4 and TRBJ1-2, with 11 nucleotides matching TRBD1. CDR1 is SGHNT, CDR2 YYREEE, per germline (reference sequence). The length of the CDR3 is 15 residues. Losses at the gene ends were 0 bases for V and 2 bases for J; bases not matched to a gene: 0.

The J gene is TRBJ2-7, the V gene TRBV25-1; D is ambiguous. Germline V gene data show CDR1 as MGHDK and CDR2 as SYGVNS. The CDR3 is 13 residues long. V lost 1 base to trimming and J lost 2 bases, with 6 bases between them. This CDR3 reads CASSELSAYEQYF. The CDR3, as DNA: TGTGCCAGCAGTGAATTGAGCGCCTACGAGCAGTACTTC.

The CDR3 reads CASSRGQGAMGTEAFF. The CDR3 coding sequence is TGCGCCAGCAGCCGAGGACAGGGGGCCATGGGCACTGAAGCTTTCTTT. J is TRBJ1-1 and V is TRBV4-1; 11 nucleotides align to TRBD1. V shed 4 bases and J 4 bases; nucleotides not matched to a gene: 8. This CDR3 has 16 residues. Germline-derived CDR1 and CDR2 are MGHRA and YSYEKL.

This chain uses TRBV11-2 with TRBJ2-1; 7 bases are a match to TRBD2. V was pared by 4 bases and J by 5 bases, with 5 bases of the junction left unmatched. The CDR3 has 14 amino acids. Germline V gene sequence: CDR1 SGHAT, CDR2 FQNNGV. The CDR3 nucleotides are TGTGCCAGCAGCTGGCGGGAGAACGACAATGAGCAGTTCTTC. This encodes CASSWRENDNEQFF.

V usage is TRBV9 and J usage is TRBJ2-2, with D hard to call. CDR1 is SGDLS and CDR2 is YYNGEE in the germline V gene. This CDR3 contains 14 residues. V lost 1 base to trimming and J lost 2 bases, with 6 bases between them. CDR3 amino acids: CASSVLSNTGELFF. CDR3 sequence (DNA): TGTGCCAGCAGCGTATTGAGTAACACCGGGGAGCTGTTTTTT.

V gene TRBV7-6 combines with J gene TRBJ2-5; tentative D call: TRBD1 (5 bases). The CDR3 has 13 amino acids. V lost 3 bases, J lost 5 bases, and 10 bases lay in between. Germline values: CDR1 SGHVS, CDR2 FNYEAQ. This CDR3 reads CASSFGQWETQYF. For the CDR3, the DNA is TGTGCCAGCAGCTTCGGACAATGGGAGACCCAGTACTTC. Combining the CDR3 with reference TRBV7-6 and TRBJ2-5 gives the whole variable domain GAGVSQSPRYKVTKRGQDVALRCDPISGHVSLYWYRQALGQGPEFLTYFNYEAQQDKSGLPNDRFSAERPEGSISTLTIQRTEQRDSAMYRCASSFGQWETQYFGPGTRLLVL.

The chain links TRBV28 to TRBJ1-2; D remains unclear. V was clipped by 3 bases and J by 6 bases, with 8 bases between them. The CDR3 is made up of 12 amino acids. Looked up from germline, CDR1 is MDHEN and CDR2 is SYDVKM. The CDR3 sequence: CASSLTTHGYTF. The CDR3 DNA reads TGTGCCAGCAGTTTGACTACGCATGGCTACACCTTC.

The CDR3 protein is CASTPSERGVYGYTF. The CDR3, as DNA: TGTGCCAGCACCCCCTCCGAACGGGGGGTCTATGGCTACACCTTC. The V and J genes are TRBV2 and TRBJ1-2; maybe TRBD1 (5 bases). This CDR3 is 15 amino acids long. Germline V lookup: CDR1 SNHLY, CDR2 FYNNEI. Trimming cost V 7 bases and J 4 bases, with 19 bases left between them.